The 20 T cell receptor beta chains below come from one sample, sequenced in a study of blood T cells in healthy people across ages. The use of a sample-barcoded 5' primer and a J-beta primer mix characterized a second PCR of roughly 6 to 11 cycles. MiXCR, run by TCRdb on the 5' RACE reads, gives a single entry per CDR3 protein. The data show 1.2 million to 1.5 million distinct CDR3 sequences, around 42% seen once. Sequenced sample: blood. The receptors derive from a woman between 18 and 29 years old in good health.

V gene TRBV2 combines with J gene TRBJ2-2; tentatively, D is TRBD2 (7 bases). The CDR3 runs to 16 residues. Germline CDR1 SNHLY, CDR2 FYNNEI. V was cut by 2 bases and J by 4 bases, with 14 bases left in between. This CDR3 reads CASSERAGASTGELFF. CDR3 in DNA: TGTGCCAGCAGTGAAAGGGCGGGGGCCAGCACCGGGGAGCTGTTTTTT. The full variable domain, in which reference TRBV2 and TRBJ2-2 provide the parts outside the CDR3, is EPEVTQTPSHQVTQMGQEVILRCVPISNHLYFYWYRQILGQKVEFLVSFYNNEISEKSEIFDDQFSVERPDGSNFTLKIRSTKLEDSAMYFCASSERAGASTGELFFGEGSRLTVL.

This clonotype was picked up one time. This rearrangement joins TRBV12-3 or TRBV12-4 to TRBJ2-1; 8 bases align to TRBD2. The J call is in doubt because the DNA end fits TRBJ2-7 better. The CDR3 contains 15 residues. The CDR3 loop reads CASSIGTRVYNEQYF. DNA of the CDR3: TGTGCCAGCAGTATCGGGACTAGGGTCTACAATGAGCAGTACTTC.

The genes are TRBV11-2 and TRBJ2-1; 10 bases are shared with TRBD2. J lost 3 bases, V lost 4 bases, and 9 bases had no gene match. Germline loops: CDR1 SGHAT, CDR2 FQNNGV. This CDR3 is built from 17 residues. The CDR3 sequence is CASSSSPLAGYYNEQFF. CDR3 DNA sequence: TGTGCCAGCAGCTCATCCCCACTAGCGGGGTACTACAATGAGCAGTTCTTC.

The chain carries TRBV5-6 and TRBJ1-4; D is uncertain. Germline V lookup: CDR1 SGHDT, CDR2 YYEEEE. The V and J ends lost 2 bases and 8 bases respectively, with 16 bases between them. This CDR3 comprises 15 residues. CDR3 DNA: TGTGCCAGCAGCTTTCGCCCGGGGTCAGGAGAAAAACTGTTTTTT. It is translated as CASSFRPGSGEKLFF.

The CDR3 DNA reads TGTGCCAGCAGCCAGGGCGTGGGCAGTATGGATGGCTACACCTTC. Translating gives CASSQGVGSMDGYTF. The V call is TRBV7-9, the J call TRBJ1-2; a weak D match, TRBD1 (5 bases). Trimming cost V 5 bases and J 6 bases, with 19 bases left between them. CDR1 SEHNR and CDR2 FQNEAQ come from the germline V gene (reference sequence). The CDR3 spans 15 residues.

The V call is TRBV5-1, the J call TRBJ2-5; 7 bases are a match to TRBD2. The V segment lost 1 base and the J segment 5 bases; nucleotides outside the gene matches: 5. Germline-derived CDR1 and CDR2 are SGHRS and YFSETQ. This CDR3 comprises 14 residues. The CDR3 DNA reads TGCGCCAGCAGCTTGTGGGGAGGGAGGGAGACCCAGTACTTC. This encodes CASSLWGGRETQYF. Based on the CDR3 plus reference TRBV5-1 and TRBJ2-5, the full variable domain is KAGVTQTPRYLIKTRGQQVTLSCSPISGHRSVSWYQQTPGQGLQFLFEYFSETQRNKGNFPGRFSGRQFSNSRSEMNVSTLELGDSALYLCASSLWGGRETQYFGPGTRLLVL.

The chain links TRBV2 to TRBJ2-6, with D tentatively TRBD2 (5 bases). The CDR3 is made up of 16 amino acids. The V end lost 2 bases, the J end lost 2 bases, and 10 bases lay between the germline ends. Germline V gene data show CDR1 as SNHLY and CDR2 as FYNNEI. CDR3 DNA: TGTGCCAGCAGTGAAAGTCGGGATCCTGGGGCCAACGTCCTGACTTTC. Translated, it gives CASSESRDPGANVLTF.

This chain joins TRBV2 and TRBJ2-1, with D perhaps TRBD2 (6 bases). V lost 7 bases to trimming and J lost 3 bases, with 10 bases between them. Germline-derived CDR1 and CDR2 are SNHLY and FYNNEI. The CDR3 runs 13 residues. The CDR3: CASTGLSYNEQFF. The CDR3 DNA sequence: TGTGCCAGCACGGGACTCAGCTACAATGAGCAGTTCTTC.

This chain joins TRBV7-9 and TRBJ1-1; no firm D call. Trimming pared 5 bases from V and 4 bases from J, leaving 17 bases between. The CDR3 is 15 amino acids. Germline V lookup: CDR1 SEHNR, CDR2 FQNEAQ (reference sequence). In DNA form, the CDR3 reads TGTGCCAGCAGCCCTTCATTTGGTTTTAGCACTGAAGCTTTCTTT. Protein sequence: CASSPSFGFSTEAFF.

The chain is built from TRBV7-3 and TRBJ2-1; TRBD2 agrees at 8 bases. CDR1 and CDR2 from the germline V gene are SGHTA and FQGTGA. The CDR3 spans 15 residues. V shed 1 base and J 2 bases; nucleotides not matched to a gene: 1. CDR3 in DNA: TGTGCCAGCAGCTTAAATAGCGGGACCTACAATGAGCAGTTCTTC. Protein product: CASSLNSGTYNEQFF.

This chain links TRBV6-1 with TRBJ2-3, with a weak D call TRBD2 (6 bases). The CDR3 has 13 amino acids. The ends were cut back, 3 bases at V and 9 bases at J, with 13 bases in the middle. Per the germline V gene, CDR1 is MNHNS and CDR2 is SASEGT. CDR3 in DNA: TGTGCCAGCAGTGACCTGGGAGGCGGGACGCAGTATTTT. The encoded protein is CASSDLGGGTQYF.

This chain joins TRBV6-6 and TRBJ1-5, with D hard to call. Germline values: CDR1 MNHNY, CDR2 SVGAGI (reference sequence). The CDR3 loop spans 13 amino acids. The ends were cut back, 7 bases at V and 0 bases at J, with 7 bases in the middle. This CDR3 reads CASKFDSNQPQHF. CDR3 DNA: TGTGCCAGCAAATTTGATAGCAATCAGCCCCAGCATTTT.

This clonotype was found a few times. The chain combines TRBV20-1 with TRBJ2-5, with 11 bases fitting TRBD2. The tail of the sequence fits TRBJ2-7 better, so the J call may be wrong. This CDR3 has 14 amino acids. Germline lookup yields CDR1 DFQATT and CDR2 SNEGSKA (reference sequence). The CDR3 reads CSAGAGTSGDEQYF. The CDR3, as DNA: TGCAGTGCTGGAGCCGGGACTAGCGGCGACGAGCAGTACTTC.

This clonotype was picked up a small number of times. V gene TRBV7-6 combines with J gene TRBJ1-4; weak D call: TRBD1 (6 bases). V was cut by 5 bases and J by 2 bases, with 12 bases left in between. The CDR3 loop spans 15 amino acids. The germline V gene has CDR1 SGHVS and CDR2 FNYEAQ. The CDR3 loop reads CASSLADRTNEKLFF. DNA for the CDR3: TGTGCCAGCAGCCTTGCCGACAGGACTAATGAAAAACTGTTTTTT.

The chain recombines TRBV9 with TRBJ2-3; 7 positions match TRBD2. V trimming: 0 bases; J trimming: 4 bases; junction bases outside the gene matches: 5. This CDR3 has 15 residues. The germline V gene has CDR1 SGDLS and CDR2 YYNGEE. Written as DNA, the CDR3 is TGTGCCAGCAGCGTAGGACGGGGGGTGGCAGATACGCAGTATTTT. Residues: CASSVGRGVADTQYF.

This clonotype was detected only a few times. The chain recombines TRBV4-1 with TRBJ2-1; unclear D gene. The CDR3 is 17 residues long. Trimming removed 4 bases from V and 1 base from J, with 17 bases in between. The germline V gene encodes CDR1 MGHRA and CDR2 YSYEKL. The CDR3 DNA follows: TGCGCCAGCAGCCCACTTTACGGTACGAAGTCCTACAATGAGCAGTTCTTC. Amino acid sequence: CASSPLYGTKSYNEQFF.

The chain couples TRBV12-3 or TRBV12-4 to TRBJ2-5, with D perhaps TRBD1 or TRBD2 (5 bases each). The CDR3 is 14 amino acids. The V gene lost 5 bases and the J gene lost 7 bases, with 17 bases spanning the gap. The CDR3 bases are TGTGCCAGCAGTGTAGGGGCGTCCCGGGGGACCCAGTACTTC. Its protein is CASSVGASRGTQYF.

CDR3 sequence reads: CASSSDSYRHQPQHF. As DNA, the CDR3 is TGTGCCAGCAGTTCAGACAGTTACAGGCATCAGCCCCAGCATTTT. V gene TRBV12-3 or TRBV12-4 combines with J gene TRBJ1-5, with D tentatively TRBD1 (5 bases). V was cut by 4 bases and J by 5 bases, with 15 bases left in between. The length of the CDR3 is 15 residues.

The chain's CDR3 is CASSLRGQGALGTEAFF. Written as DNA, the CDR3 is TGCGCCAGCAGCCTACGAGGACAGGGGGCGCTGGGCACTGAAGCTTTCTTT. This chain uses TRBV4-1 with TRBJ1-1; 11 bases line up with TRBD1. V shed 4 bases and J 4 bases; nucleotides not matched to a gene: 11. Germline V gives CDR1 MGHRA, CDR2 YSYEKL. The CDR3 extends over 17 amino acids.

The table lists this clonotype with a count of one. J is TRBJ1-4 and V is TRBV20-1; 9 bases align to TRBD1. The CDR3 extends over 15 amino acids. Trimming took 6 bases from V and 7 from J; bases not matched to a gene: 12. Per the germline V gene, CDR1 is DFQATT and CDR2 is SNEGSKA (reference sequence). The CDR3 DNA sequence: TGCAGTGCCCAAGGCCGGACAGGGGTGGGTGAAAAACTGTTTTTT. Amino acids: CSAQGRTGVGEKLFF.